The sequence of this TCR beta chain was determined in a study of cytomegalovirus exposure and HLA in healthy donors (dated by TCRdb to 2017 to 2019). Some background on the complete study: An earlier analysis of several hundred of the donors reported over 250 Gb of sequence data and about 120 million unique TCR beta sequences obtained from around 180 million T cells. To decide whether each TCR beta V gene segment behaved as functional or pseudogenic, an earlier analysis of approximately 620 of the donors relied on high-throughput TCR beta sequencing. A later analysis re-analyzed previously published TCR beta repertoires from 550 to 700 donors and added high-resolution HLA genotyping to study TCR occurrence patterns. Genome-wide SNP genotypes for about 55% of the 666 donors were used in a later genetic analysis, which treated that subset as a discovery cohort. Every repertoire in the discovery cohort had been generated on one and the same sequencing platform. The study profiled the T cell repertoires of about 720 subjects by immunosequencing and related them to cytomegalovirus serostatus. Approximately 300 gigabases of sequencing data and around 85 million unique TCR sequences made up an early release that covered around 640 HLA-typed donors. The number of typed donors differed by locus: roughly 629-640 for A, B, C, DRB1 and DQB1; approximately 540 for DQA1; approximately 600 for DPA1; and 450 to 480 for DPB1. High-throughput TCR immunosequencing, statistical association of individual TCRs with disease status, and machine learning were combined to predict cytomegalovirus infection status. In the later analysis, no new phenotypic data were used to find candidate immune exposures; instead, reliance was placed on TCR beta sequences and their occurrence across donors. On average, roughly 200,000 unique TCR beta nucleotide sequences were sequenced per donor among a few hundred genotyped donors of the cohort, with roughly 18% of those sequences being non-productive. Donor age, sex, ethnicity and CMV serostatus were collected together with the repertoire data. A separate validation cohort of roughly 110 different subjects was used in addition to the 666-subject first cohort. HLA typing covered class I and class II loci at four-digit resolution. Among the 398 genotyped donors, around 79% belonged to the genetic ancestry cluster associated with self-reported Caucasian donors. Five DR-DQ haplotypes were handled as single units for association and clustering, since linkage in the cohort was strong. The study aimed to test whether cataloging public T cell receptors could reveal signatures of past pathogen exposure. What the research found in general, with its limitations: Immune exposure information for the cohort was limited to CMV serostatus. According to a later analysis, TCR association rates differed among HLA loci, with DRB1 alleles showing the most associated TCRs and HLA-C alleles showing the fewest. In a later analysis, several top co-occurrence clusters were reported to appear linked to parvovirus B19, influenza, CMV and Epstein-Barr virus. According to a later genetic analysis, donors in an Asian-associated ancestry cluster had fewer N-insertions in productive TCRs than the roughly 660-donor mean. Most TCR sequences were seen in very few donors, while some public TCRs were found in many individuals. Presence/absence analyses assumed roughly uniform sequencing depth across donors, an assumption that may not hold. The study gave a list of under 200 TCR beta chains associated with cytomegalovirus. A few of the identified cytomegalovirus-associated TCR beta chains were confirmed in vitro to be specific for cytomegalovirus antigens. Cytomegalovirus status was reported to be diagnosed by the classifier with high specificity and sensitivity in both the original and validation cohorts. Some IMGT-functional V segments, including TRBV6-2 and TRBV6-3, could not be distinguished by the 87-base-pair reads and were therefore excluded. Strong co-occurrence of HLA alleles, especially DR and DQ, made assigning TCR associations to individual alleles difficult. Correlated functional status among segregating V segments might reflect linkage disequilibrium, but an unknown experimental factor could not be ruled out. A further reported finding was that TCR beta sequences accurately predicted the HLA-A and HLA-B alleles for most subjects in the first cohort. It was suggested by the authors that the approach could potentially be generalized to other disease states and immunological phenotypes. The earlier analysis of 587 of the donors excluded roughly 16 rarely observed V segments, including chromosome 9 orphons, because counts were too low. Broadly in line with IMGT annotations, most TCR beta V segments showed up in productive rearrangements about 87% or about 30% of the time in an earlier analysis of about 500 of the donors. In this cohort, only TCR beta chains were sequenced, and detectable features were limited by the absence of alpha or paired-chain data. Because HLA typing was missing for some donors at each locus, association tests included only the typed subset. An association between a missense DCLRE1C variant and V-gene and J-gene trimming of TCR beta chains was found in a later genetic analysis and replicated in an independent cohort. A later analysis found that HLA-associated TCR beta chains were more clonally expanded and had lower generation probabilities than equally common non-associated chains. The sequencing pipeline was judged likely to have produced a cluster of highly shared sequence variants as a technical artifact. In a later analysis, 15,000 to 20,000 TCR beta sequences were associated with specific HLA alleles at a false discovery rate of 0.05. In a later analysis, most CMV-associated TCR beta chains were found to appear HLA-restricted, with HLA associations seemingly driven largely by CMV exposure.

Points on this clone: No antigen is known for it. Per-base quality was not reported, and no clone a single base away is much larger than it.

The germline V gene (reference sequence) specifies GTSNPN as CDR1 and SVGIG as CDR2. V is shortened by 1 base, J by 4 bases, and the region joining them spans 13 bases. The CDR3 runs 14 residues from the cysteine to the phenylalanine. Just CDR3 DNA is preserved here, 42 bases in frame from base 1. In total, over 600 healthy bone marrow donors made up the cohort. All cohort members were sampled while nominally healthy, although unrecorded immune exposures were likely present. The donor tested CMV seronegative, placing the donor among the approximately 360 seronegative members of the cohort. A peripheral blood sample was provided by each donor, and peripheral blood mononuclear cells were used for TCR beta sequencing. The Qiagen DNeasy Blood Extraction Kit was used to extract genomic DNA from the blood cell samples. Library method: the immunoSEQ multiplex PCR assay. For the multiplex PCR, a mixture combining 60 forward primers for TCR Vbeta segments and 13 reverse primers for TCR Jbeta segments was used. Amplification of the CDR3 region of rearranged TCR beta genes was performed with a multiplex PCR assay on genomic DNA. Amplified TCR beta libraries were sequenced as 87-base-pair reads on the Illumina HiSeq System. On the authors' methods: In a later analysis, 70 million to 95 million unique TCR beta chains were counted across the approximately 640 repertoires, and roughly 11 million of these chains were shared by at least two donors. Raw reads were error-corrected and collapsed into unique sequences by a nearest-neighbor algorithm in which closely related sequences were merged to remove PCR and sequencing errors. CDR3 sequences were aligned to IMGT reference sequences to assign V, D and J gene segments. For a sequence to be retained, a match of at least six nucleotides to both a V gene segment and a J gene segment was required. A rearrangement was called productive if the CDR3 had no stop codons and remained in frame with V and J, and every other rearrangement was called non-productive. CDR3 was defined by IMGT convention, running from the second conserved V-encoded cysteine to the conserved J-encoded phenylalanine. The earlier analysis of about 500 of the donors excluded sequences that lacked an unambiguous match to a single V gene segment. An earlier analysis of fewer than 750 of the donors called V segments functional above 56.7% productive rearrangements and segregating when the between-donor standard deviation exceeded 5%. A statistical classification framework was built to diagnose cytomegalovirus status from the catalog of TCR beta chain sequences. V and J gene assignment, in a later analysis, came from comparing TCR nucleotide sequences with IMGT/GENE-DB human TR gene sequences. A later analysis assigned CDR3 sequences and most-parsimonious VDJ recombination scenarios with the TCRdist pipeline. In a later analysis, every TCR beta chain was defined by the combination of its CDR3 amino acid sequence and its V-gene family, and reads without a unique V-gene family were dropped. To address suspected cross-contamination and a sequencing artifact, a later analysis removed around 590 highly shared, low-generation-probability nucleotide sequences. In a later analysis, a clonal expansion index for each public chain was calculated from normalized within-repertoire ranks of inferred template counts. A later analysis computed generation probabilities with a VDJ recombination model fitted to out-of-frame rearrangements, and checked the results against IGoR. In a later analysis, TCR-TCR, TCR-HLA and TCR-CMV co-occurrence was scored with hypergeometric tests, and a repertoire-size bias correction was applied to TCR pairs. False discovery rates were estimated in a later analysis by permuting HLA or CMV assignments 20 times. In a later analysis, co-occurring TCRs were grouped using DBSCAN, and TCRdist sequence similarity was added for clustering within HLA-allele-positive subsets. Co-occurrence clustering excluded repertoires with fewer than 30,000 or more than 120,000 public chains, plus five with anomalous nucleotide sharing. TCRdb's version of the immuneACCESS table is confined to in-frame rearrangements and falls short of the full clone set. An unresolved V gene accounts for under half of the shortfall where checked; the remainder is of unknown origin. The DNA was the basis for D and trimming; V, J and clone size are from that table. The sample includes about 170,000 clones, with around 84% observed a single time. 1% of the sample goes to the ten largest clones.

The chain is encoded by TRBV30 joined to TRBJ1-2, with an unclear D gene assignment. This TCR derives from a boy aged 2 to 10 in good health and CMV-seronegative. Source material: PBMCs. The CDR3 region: CAWSEAGWGYGYTF. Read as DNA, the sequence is TGTGCCTGGAGTGAGGCGGGCTGGGGCTATGGCTACACCTTC.